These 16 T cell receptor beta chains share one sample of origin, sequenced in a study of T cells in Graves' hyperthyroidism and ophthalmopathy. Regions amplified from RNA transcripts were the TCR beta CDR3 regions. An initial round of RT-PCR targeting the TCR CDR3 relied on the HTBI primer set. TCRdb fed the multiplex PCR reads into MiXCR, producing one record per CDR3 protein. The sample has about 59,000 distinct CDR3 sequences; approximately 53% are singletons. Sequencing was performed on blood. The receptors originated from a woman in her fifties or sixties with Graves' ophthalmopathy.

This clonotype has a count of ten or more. The CDR3 here is CASSQEKSDTLGTQYF. The CDR3 nucleotides read TGTGCCAGCAGCCAAGAAAAGTCGGACACGTTGGGGACCCAGTACTTC. J is TRBJ2-5 and V is TRBV14; D may be TRBD1 (5 bases). V was shortened by 0 bases and J by 7 bases, with 18 bases between the two germline ends. Germline V CDR1 and CDR2: SGHDN, FVKESK. The CDR3 covers 16 residues.

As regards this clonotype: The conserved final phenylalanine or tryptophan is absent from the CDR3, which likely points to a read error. This chain's CDR3 is CASSSHYEQFL. The CDR3, as DNA: TGTGCCAGCAGTTCGCACTATGAGCAGTTCTTA. The chain has TRBV28 and TRBJ2-1, with D uncertain. V was pared by 4 bases and J by 8 bases, with 6 bases between. The CDR3 contains 11 residues. Germline CDR1 is MDHEN and CDR2 is SYDVKM.

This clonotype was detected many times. CDR3 in DNA: TGTGCCAGCAGTTCGGACAGTGAGAGGTATACGCAGTATTTT. Its protein is CASSSDSERYTQYF. The J gene is TRBJ2-3, the V gene TRBV6-6, with D possibly matching TRBD1 (6 bases). The CDR3 spans 14 residues. V was trimmed by 4 bases and J by 7 bases, leaving 15 bases between them. Germline V CDR1 and CDR2: MNHNY, SVGAGI (reference sequence).

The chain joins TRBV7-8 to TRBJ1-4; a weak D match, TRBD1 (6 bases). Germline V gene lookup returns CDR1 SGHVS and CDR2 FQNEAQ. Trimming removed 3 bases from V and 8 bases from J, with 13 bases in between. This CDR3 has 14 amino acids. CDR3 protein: CASSFLGAEEKLFF. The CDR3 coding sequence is TGTGCCAGCAGCTTCTTGGGGGCCGAGGAAAAACTGTTTTTT.

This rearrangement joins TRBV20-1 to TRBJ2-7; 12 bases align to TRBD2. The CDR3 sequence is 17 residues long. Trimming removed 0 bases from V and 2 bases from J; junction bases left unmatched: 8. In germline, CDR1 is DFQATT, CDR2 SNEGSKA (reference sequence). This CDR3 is CSARDRASGRGTYEQYF. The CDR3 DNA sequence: TGCAGTGCTAGAGATCGGGCTAGCGGGAGGGGAACCTACGAGCAGTACTTC.

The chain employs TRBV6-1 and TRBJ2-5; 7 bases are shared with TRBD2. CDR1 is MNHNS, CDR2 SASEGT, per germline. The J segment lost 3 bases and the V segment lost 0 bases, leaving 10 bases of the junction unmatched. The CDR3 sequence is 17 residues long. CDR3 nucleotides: TGTGCCAGCAGTGAAGCGGCTAGCGGAGAGCCTAAAGAGACCCAGTACTTC. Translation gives CASSEAASGEPKETQYF.

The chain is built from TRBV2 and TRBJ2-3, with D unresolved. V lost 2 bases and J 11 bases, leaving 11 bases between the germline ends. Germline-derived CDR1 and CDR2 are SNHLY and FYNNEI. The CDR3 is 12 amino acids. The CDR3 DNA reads TGTGCCAGCAGTGAATACCCCCAAGAGCAGTATTTT. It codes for CASSEYPQEQYF.

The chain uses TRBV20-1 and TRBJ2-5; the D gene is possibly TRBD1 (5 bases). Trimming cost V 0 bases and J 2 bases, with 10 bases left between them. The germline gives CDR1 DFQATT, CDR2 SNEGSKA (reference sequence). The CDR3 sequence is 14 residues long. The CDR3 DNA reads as TGCAGTGCTAGAGATAGACAGAAACAAGAGACCCAGTACTTC. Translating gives CSARDRQKQETQYF.

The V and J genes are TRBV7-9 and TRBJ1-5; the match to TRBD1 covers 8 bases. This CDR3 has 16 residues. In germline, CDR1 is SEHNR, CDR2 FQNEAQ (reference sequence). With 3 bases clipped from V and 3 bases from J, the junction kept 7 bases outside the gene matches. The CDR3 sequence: CASSFPSGGFNQPQHF. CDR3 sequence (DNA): TGTGCCAGCAGCTTTCCGTCAGGGGGCTTCAATCAGCCCCAGCATTTT.

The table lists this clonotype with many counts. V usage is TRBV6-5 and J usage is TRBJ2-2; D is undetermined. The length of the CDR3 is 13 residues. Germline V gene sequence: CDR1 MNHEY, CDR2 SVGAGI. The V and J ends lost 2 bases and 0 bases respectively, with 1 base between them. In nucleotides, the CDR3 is TGTGCCAGCAGTTACACGAACACCGGGGAGCTGTTTTTT. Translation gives CASSYTNTGELFF.

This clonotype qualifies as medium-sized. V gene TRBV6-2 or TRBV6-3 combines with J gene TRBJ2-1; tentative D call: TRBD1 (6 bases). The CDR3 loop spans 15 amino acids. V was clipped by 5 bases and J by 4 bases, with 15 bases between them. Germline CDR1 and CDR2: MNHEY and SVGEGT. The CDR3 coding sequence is TGTGCCAGCAGTACCCGACAGGAACAATACAATGAGCAGTTCTTC. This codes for CASSTRQEQYNEQFF.

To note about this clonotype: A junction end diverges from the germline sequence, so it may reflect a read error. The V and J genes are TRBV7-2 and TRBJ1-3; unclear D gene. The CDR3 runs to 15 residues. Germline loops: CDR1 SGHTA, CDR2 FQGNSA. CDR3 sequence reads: CASRLALNAGNTIYF. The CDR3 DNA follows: TGTGCCAGCAGGTTAGCGTTGAACGCTGGAAACACTATATATTTT. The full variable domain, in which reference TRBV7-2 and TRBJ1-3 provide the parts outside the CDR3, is GAGVSQSPSNKVTEKGKDVELRCDPISGHTALYWYRQSLGQGLEFLIYFQGNSAPDKSGLPSDRFSAERTGGSVSTLTIQRTQQEDSAVYLCASRLALNAGNTIYFGEGSWLTVV.

DNA for the CDR3: TGCAGCCAAGGGCTAGCGGGGGACTACGAGCAGTACTTC. Protein product: CSQGLAGDYEQYF. The chain links TRBV29-1 to TRBJ2-7, with 10 bases that match TRBD2. The CDR3 spans 13 residues. Trimming cost V 8 bases and J 3 bases; bases outside gene matches: 7. Germline V gene data show CDR1 as SQVTM and CDR2 as ANQGSEA.

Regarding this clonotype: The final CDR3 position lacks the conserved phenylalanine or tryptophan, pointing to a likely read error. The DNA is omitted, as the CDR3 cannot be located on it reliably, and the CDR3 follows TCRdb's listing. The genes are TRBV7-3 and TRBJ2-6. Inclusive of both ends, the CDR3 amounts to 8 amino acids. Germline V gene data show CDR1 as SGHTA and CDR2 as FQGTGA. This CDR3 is CASSLYQT.

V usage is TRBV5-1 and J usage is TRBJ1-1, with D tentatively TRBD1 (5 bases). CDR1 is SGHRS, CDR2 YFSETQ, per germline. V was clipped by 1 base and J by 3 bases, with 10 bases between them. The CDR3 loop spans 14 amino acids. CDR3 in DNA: TGCGCCAGCAGCTTGATCCGGGGCGACACTGAAGCTTTCTTT. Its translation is CASSLIRGDTEAFF.

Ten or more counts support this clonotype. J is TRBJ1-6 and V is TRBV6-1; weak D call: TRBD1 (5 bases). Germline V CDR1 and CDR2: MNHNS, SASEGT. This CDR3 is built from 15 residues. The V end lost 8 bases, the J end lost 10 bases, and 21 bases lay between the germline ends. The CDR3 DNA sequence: TGTGCCAGCGCCCAACCTGAGACAGTAGCATCACCCCTCCACTTT. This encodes CASAQPETVASPLHF.